Sequencing of this TCR beta chain was carried out in a study of cytomegalovirus exposure and HLA in healthy donors. The assay was immunoSEQ multiplex PCR, and TCRdb's table has in-frame clones only and misses some. The data show about 220,000 clones, roughly 83% seen once. This CDR3 has 10 residues. CDR1 MNHNY and CDR2 SVGAGI come from the germline V gene (reference sequence). Trimming removed 7 bases from V and 4 bases from J, with 4 bases in between. The specimen sequenced was PBMCs. The rearrangement links TRBV6-6 to TRBJ1-1; D is ambiguous. This TCR came from a woman in her 30s in good health and CMV-seropositive. The CDR3 DNA follows: TGTGCCAGCAAAGCCACTGAAGCTTTCTTT. Its protein product is CASKATEAFF.